The sequence of this TCR beta chain was determined in a study of T cell responses to AZD1222 COVID-19 vaccine. The protocol was immunoSEQ multiplex PCR, while the TCRdb copy is restricted to in-frame clones and leaves out a portion. The sample has 90,000 to 95,000 clones, more than 75% seen once. V lost 0 bases and J lost 6; bases outside the gene matches: 4. In germline, CDR1 is MNHNY, CDR2 SVGAGI (reference sequence). This CDR3 region has 15 residues. As regards this clone: What it binds is unknown.

Study results and caveats: Donor demographics were predominantly white British with a female majority; clonal diversity may be underestimated. The span of vaccine-associated CD4 TCRs extended across spike, with dominance at 160-218 and 743-854.

Sequenced material: peripheral blood, taken on day 0 of AZD1222 vaccination. The sequence was collected from an adult in good health. V usage is TRBV6-6 and J usage is TRBJ1-5; TRBD1 matches at 8 bases. CDR3 DNA: TGTGCCAGCAGTTACTCGACAGGGGAAGGTCAGCCCCAGCATTTT. This gives the protein CASSYSTGEGQPQHF.